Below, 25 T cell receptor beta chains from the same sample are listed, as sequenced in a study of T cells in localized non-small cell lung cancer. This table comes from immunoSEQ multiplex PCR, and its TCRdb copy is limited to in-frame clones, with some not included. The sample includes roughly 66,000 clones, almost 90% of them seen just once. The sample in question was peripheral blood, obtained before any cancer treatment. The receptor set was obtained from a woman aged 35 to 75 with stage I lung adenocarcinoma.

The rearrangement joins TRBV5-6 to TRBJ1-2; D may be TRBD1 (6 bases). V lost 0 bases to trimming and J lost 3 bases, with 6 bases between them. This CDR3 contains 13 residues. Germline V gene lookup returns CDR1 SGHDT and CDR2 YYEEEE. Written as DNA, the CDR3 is TGTGCCAGCAGCTTGGACAGGGACTATGGCTACACCTTC. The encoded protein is CASSLDRDYGYTF.

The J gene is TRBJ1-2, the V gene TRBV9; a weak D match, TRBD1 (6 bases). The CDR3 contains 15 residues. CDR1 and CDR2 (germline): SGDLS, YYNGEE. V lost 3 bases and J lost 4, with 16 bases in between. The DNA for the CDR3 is TGTGCCAGCAGCGAGGGGGGTTCGGGGAGCTATGGCTACACCTTC. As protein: CASSEGGSGSYGYTF.

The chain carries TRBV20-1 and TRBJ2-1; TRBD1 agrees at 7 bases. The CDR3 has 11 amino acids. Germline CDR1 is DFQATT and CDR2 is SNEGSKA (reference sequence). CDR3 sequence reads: CTTGTDNEQFF. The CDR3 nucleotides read TGCACCACCGGGACAGACAATGAGCAGTTCTTC.

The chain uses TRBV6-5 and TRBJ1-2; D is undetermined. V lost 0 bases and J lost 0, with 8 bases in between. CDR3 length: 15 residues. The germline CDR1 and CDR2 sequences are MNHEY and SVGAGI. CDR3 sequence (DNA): TGTGCCAGCAGTTACTCAGCTTTGACTAACTATGGCTACACCTTC. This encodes CASSYSALTNYGYTF.

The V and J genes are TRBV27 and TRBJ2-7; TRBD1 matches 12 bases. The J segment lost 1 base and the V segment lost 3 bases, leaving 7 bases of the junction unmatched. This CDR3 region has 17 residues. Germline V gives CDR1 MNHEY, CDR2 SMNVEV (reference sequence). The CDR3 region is CASSLVTGQGASYEQYF. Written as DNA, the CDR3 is TGTGCCAGCAGTTTGGTGACGGGACAGGGGGCTTCCTACGAGCAGTACTTC.

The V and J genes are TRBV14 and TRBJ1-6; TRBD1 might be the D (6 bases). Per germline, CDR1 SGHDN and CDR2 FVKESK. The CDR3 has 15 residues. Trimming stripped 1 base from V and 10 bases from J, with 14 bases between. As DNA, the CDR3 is TGTGCCAGCAGCCAAGTCTCGGGGGCAGGATCACCCCTCCACTTT. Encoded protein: CASSQVSGAGSPLHF.

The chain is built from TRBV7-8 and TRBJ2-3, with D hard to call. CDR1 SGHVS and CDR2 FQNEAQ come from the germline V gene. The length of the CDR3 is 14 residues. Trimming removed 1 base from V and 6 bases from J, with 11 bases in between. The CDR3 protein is CASSLEGSYDTQYF. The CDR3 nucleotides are TGTGCCAGCAGCTTAGAAGGAAGTTACGATACGCAGTATTTT.

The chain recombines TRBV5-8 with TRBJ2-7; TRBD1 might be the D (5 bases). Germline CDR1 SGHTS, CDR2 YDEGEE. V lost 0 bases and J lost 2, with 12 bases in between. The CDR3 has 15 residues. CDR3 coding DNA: TGTGCCAGCAGCTTGGCCGGGCAGGGCCCCTACGAGCAGTACTTC. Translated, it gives CASSLAGQGPYEQYF.

The CDR3 protein is CATARATQHTGELFF. CDR3 DNA: TGTGCCACCGCAAGGGCCACTCAACACACCGGGGAGCTGTTTTTT. The chain combines TRBV7-9 with TRBJ2-2; D unresolved. V lost 10 bases, J lost 3 bases, and 18 bases lay in between. Looked up from germline, CDR1 is SEHNR and CDR2 is FQNEAQ (reference sequence). This CDR3 contains 15 residues.

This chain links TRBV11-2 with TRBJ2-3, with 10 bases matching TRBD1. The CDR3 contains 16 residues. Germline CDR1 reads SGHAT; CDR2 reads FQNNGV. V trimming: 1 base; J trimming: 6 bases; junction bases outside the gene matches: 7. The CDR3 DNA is TGTGCCAGCAGCTTAGGACAGGGGGCGCCCCTGGATACGCAGTATTTT. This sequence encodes CASSLGQGAPLDTQYF.

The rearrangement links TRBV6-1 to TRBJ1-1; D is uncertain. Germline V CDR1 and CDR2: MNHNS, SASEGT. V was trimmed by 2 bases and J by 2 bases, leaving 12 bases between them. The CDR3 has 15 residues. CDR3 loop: CASSEKDPANTEAFF. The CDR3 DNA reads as TGTGCCAGCAGTGAAAAAGATCCGGCTAACACTGAAGCTTTCTTT.

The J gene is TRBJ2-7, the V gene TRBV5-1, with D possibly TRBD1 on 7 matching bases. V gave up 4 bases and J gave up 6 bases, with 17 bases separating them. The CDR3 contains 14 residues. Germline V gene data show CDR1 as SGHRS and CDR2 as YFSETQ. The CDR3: CASSGGTALFEQYF. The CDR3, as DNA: TGCGCCAGCAGCGGGGGGACAGCCTTGTTCGAGCAGTACTTC.

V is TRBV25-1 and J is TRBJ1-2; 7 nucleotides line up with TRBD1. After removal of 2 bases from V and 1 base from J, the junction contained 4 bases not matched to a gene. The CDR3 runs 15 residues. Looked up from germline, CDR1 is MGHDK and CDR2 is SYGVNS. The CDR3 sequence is CASSEQGGINYGYTF. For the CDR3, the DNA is TGTGCCAGCAGTGAACAGGGGGGAATTAACTATGGCTACACCTTC.

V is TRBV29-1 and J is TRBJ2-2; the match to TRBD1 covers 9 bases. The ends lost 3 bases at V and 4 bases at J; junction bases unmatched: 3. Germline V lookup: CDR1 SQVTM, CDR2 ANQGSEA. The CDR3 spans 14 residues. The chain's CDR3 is CSVDLTGGTGELFF. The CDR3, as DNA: TGCAGCGTTGACCTGACAGGGGGCACCGGGGAGCTGTTTTTT.

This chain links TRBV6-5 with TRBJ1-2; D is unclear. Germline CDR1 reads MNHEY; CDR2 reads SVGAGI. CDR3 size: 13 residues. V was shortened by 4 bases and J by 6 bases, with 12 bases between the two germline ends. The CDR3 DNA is TGTGCCAGCAGTTTACGGGGTGAGAATGGCTACACCTTC. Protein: CASSLRGENGYTF.

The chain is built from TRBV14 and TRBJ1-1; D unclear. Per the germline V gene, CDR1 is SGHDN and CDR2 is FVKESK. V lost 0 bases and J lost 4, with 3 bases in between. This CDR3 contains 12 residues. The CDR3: CASSQESTEAFF. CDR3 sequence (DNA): TGTGCCAGCAGCCAAGAGAGCACTGAAGCTTTCTTT. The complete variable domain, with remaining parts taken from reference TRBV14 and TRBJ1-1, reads EAGVTQFPSHSVIEKGQTVTLRCDPISGHDNLYWYRRVMGKEIKFLLHFVKESKQDESGMPNNRFLAERTGGTYSTLKVQPAELEDSGVYFCASSQESTEAFFGQGTRLTVV.

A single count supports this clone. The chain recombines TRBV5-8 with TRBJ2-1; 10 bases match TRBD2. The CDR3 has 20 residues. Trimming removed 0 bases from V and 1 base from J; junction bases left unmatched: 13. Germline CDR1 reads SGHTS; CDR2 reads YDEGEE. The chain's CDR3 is CASSLVLTSGDIWSYNEQFF. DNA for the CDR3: TGTGCCAGCAGCTTGGTACTAACTAGCGGGGATATATGGTCCTACAATGAGCAGTTCTTC.

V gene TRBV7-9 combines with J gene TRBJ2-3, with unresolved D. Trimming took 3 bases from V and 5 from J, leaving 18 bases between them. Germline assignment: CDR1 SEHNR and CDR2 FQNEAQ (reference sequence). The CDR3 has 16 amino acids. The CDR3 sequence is CASSFESVRNGDTQYF. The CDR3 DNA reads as TGTGCCAGCAGCTTCGAATCCGTCCGGAATGGAGATACGCAGTATTTT. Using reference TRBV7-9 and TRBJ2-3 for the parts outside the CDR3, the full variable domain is DTGVSQNPRHKITKRGQNVTFRCDPISEHNRLYWYRQTLGQGPEFLTYFQNEAQLEKSRLLSDRFSAERPKGSFSTLEIQRTEQGDSAMYLCASSFESVRNGDTQYFGPGTRLTVL.

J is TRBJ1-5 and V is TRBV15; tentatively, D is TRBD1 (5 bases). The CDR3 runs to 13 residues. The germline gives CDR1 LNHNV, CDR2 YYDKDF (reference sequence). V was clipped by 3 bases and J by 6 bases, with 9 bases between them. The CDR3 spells CATSRLGAQPQHF. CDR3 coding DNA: TGTGCCACCAGCAGGTTAGGGGCTCAGCCCCAGCATTTT.

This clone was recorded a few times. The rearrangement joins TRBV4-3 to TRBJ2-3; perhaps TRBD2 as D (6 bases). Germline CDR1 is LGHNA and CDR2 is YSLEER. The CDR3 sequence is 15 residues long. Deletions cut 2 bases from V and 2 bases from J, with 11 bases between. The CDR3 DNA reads TGCGCCAGCAGCCAAAGCGGGCTATACACAGATACGCAGTATTTT. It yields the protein CASSQSGLYTDTQYF.

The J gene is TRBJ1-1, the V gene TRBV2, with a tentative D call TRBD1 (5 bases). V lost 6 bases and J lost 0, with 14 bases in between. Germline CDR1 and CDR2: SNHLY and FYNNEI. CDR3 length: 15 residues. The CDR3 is CASSLTADMNTEAFF. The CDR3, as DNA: TGTGCCAGCAGCCTGACAGCCGATATGAACACTGAAGCTTTCTTT.

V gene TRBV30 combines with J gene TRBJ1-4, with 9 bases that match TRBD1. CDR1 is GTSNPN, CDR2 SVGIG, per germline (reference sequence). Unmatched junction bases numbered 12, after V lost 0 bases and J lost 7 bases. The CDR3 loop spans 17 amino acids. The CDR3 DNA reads TGTGCCTGGAGTGTTAACCCGGTAGGGACAGGGTCTGAAAAACTGTTTTTT. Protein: CAWSVNPVGTGSEKLFF.

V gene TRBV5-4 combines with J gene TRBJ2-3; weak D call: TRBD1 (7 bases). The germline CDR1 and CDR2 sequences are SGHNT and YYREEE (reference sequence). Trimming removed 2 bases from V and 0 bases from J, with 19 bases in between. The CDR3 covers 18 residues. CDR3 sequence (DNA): TGTGCCAGCAGCTTTGGAGGGGCGACGGGACAGAGCACAGATACGCAGTATTTT. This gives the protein CASSFGGATGQSTDTQYF.

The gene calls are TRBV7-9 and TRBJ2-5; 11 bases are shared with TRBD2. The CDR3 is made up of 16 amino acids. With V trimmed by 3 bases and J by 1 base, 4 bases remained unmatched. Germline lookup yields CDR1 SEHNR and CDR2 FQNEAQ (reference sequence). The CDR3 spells CASSFLTSGAQETQYF. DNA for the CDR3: TGTGCCAGCAGCTTTCTGACTAGCGGGGCCCAAGAGACCCAGTACTTC. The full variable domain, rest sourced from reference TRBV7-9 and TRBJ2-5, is DTGVSQNPRHKITKRGQNVTFRCDPISEHNRLYWYRQTLGQGPEFLTYFQNEAQLEKSRLLSDRFSAERPKGSFSTLEIQRTEQGDSAMYLCASSFLTSGAQETQYFGPGTRLLVL.

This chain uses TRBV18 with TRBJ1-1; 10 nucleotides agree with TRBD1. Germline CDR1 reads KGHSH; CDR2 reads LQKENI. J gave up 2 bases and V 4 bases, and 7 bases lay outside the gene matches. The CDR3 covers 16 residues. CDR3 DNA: TGTGCCAGCTCACGAAGTCGGACAGGGGGAAACACTGAAGCTTTCTTT. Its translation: CASSRSRTGGNTEAFF.